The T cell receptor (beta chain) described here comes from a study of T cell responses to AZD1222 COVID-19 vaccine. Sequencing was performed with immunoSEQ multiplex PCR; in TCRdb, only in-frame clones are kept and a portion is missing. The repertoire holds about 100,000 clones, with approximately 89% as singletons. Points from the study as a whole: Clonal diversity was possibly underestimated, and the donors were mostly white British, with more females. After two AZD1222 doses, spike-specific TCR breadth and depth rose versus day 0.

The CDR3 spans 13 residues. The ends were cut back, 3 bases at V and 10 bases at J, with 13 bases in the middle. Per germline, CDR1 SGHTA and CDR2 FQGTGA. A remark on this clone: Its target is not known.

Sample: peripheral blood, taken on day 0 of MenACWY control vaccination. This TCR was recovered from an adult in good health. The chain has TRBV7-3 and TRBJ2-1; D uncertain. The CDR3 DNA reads TGTGCCAGCAGCTTTTCAATAGGGTCGGAGCAGTTCTTC. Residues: CASSFSIGSEQFF.